The source of this T cell receptor (beta chain) is a study of T cell responses to AZD1222 COVID-19 vaccine (dated by TCRdb to about 2021). About the full investigation: Because spike-specific TCR depth and breadth did not differ between the two schedules, AZD1222 recipients who got a second dose at roughly 4 weeks were pooled with those who got a second dose at roughly 12 weeks. Enrollment into the trials was organized by age into subgroups of 18-55, 56-69 and 70-plus years, and those subgroups contained approximately 150, 30 and 60 TCR-sequenced participants, respectively. A total of 233 trial participants underwent TCR sequencing, of whom 200 to 220 received two doses of AZD1222 and 26 received two doses of the MenACWY control vaccine. Overall results and qualifications from the work: Reportedly, almost half of the unique spike-specific TCRs recognized epitopes lying outside the regions that are mutated in the B.1.351 and B.1.1.7 variants. No day 14 peak-response samples were available, so repertoires were characterized only after the peak T cell response. The 56-69-year group was small, and its depth increase did not reach significance, likely because of low power. The whole spike protein was spanned by vaccine-associated CD4 TCRs, and dominant responses were seen in regions 160-218 and 743-854. A significant rise in spike-specific TCR breadth and depth was observed after two AZD1222 doses relative to day 0 and relative to MenACWY recipients. Most participants were white British and females outnumbered males, and the authors suggested that clonal diversity may have been underestimated. Conclusions about previously exposed vaccinees are limited, since just five to seven AZD1222 recipients were seropositive for SARS-CoV-2 at baseline.

For this chain, trimming is 4 bases at the V end and 5 bases at the J end, and the number of junction bases without a gene match is 12. CDR1 SGHTA and CDR2 FQGNSA were looked up in the germline V gene. From cysteine to phenylalanine, the CDR3 is 19 amino acids long. Only CDR3 DNA remains: 57 bases, in frame from the first base. The intended sense of this specimen's time point label: baseline before first vaccination. The vaccinee samples were drawn from two UK trials, COV001 and COV002, one of which was a single-blind randomized controlled phase 2/3 trial testing AZD1222 (ChAdOx1 nCoV-19) in healthy adults. Trial participant PBMC samples were collected at day 0 and day 28 after the second dose for TCRbeta chain sequencing. The CDR3 regions of human TCRbeta chains were analyzed by immunosequencing. The study's processing was this. Repertoire TCRs were matched against a reference library of SARS-CoV-2-specific TCRs generated with the MIRA antigen-specificity platform. Breadth meant the fraction of unique TCRs that were SARS-CoV-2-associated, whereas depth meant the fraction of total T cells that were SARS-CoV-2-associated. Using the MIRA data, each spike-specific TCR was mapped to the spike region that the TCR reacts to and placed in a CD4 or CD8 class. Log10-transformed breadth and depth values were compared by one-way ANOVA with Sidak's multiple comparisons tests. In TCRdb, the immuneACCESS table is reduced to in-frame sequences with V and J assigned. These tables do not hold every clone; where another copy was compared, an unresolved V gene accounts for under half, and the others remain unexplained. For V, J and clone size, that table is used; D and trimming come from the DNA. The sample table contains some 90,000 clones; only one count was recorded for roughly 90% of them. The ten largest clones represent 10% to 15% of the sample.

The count of this clone is one. Its specific antigen is unknown. There are no base qualities to consult, and no much larger clone falls within one base. The sequenced sample was peripheral blood, obtained on day 0 of AZD1222 vaccination. The receptor chain draws on TRBV7-2 and TRBJ2-3, and 16 junction bases match TRBD2. This sequence originates from an adult in good health. The nucleotide sequence reads TGTGCCAGCAGCTCACCCCCGGGACTAGCGGGGGGGCCCGGAGATACGCAGTATTTT. This gives the protein CASSSPPGLAGGPGDTQYF.